Shown below are 8 T cell receptor beta chains from a single sample sequenced in a study of radiotherapy plus CTLA-4 blockade in lung cancer. TCRdb's copy holds only in-frame clones and misses some; the assay was immunoSEQ multiplex PCR. The data hold roughly 75,000 clones, with under 80% observed a single time. The sequencing used peripheral blood, collected from a patient treated with radiotherapy plus ipilimumab. Receptors originate from a human donor with non-small cell lung cancer whose response to radiotherapy plus ipilimumab could not be evaluated. Some clones in this sample may be carry-over from other donors' samples.

The V and J genes are TRBV20-1 and TRBJ2-5, with a weak D call TRBD1 (6 bases). This CDR3 region has 11 residues. V lost 5 bases and J 5 bases, leaving 9 bases between the germline ends. The V gene's germline CDR1 is DFQATT and CDR2 SNEGSKA (reference sequence). CDR3 residues: CSAEGVETQYF. CDR3 DNA: TGCAGTGCTGAGGGGGTCGAGACCCAGTACTTC.

By its share, this clone is medium-sized. The rearrangement uses TRBV7-3 and TRBJ1-4; 8 nucleotides align to TRBD1. Germline trimming cut 0 bases from V and 8 bases from J; bases unmatched to any gene: 8. In germline, CDR1 is SGHTA, CDR2 FQGTGA. CDR3 length: 16 amino acids. CDR3 amino acids: CASSLTRTGRWEKLFF. Here the CDR3 DNA reads TGTGCCAGCAGCTTAACTAGGACAGGGCGGTGGGAAAAACTGTTTTTT.

The chain is built from TRBV9 and TRBJ2-1; D ambiguous. Trimming pared 4 bases from V and 3 bases from J, leaving 17 bases between. The length of the CDR3 is 16 residues. CDR1 is SGDLS, CDR2 YYNGEE, per germline. The CDR3 DNA reads as TGTGCCAGCAGCTCACCTTTTGGCGGAGACTACAATGAGCAGTTCTTC. Translating gives CASSSPFGGDYNEQFF.

The rearrangement links TRBV5-4 to TRBJ1-3, with D uncertain. Trimming stripped 2 bases from V and 1 base from J, with 4 bases between. Germline values: CDR1 SGHNT, CDR2 YYREEE (reference sequence). The CDR3 extends over 13 amino acids. CDR3 residues: CASSFESGNTIYF. CDR3 coding DNA: TGTGCCAGCAGCTTCGAGTCTGGAAACACCATATATTTT.

V gene TRBV9 combines with J gene TRBJ2-1; D perhaps matches TRBD2 (6 bases). Germline-derived CDR1 and CDR2 are SGDLS and YYNGEE. The CDR3 is made up of 17 amino acids. V was cut by 0 bases and J by 0 bases, with 13 bases left in between. For the CDR3, the DNA is TGTGCCAGCAGCGTAGTTGGTGGGGGGAGCTCCTACAATGAGCAGTTCTTC. This encodes CASSVVGGGSSYNEQFF.

The V and J genes are TRBV10-3 and TRBJ2-1; D unclear. The germline V gene encodes CDR1 ENHRY and CDR2 SYGVKD. This CDR3 has 12 residues. Trimming cost V 1 base and J 5 bases, with 3 bases left between them. This chain's CDR3 is CAISELNNEQFF. The CDR3, as DNA: TGTGCCATCAGTGAGTTAAACAATGAGCAGTTCTTC.

This clone was found a few times. The V gene is TRBV29-1, the J gene TRBJ2-5, with no clear D. The CDR3 loop spans 12 amino acids. V dropped 6 bases and J dropped 1 base, with 9 bases sitting between them. CDR1 is SQVTM, CDR2 ANQGSEA, per germline. The CDR3 here is CSVRLLQETQYF. As DNA, the CDR3 is TGCAGCGTGAGACTGCTCCAAGAGACCCAGTACTTC.

This chain links TRBV25-1 with TRBJ2-3, with D tentatively TRBD1 (5 bases). Germline-derived CDR1 and CDR2 are MGHDK and SYGVNS. CDR3 length equals 14 residues. Trimming took 5 bases from V and 0 from J, leaving 9 bases between them. CDR3 amino acids: CASSPHRSTDTQYF. CDR3 in DNA: TGTGCCAGCAGTCCACACAGGAGCACAGATACGCAGTATTTT.